The T cell receptor beta chain under discussion was sequenced for a study of technical replicates of blood from four donors. Germline CDR1 is SEHNR and CDR2 is FQNEAQ (reference sequence). The CDR3 loop spans 12 amino acids. Here immunoSEQ multiplex PCR was the method, and the copy in TCRdb shows in-frame clones only, minus some. The sample has about 44,000 clones; almost 97% are singletons. Turning to this clone: One end of the junction is discordant with germline, which a read error may explain.

Source material: T cells isolated from PBMCs. This chain uses TRBV7-9 with TRBJ2-7; D gene unclear. The clonotype was recovered from a human donor in good health. The CDR3, as DNA: TGTGCCAGCAGCCGTCCCCCTTACGAGCAATACTTC. Amino acid sequence: CASSRPPYEQYF.